This T cell receptor (beta chain) was obtained from a study of Graves' ophthalmopathy and Graves' hyperthyroidism. Study-wide results and limits: A 13-signature model separated ophthalmopathy from stable hyperthyroidism, reaching around 88% sensitivity and 81.08% specificity cross-validated.

The germline V gene encodes CDR1 SGHVS and CDR2 FNYEAQ. V lost 0 bases to trimming and J lost 9 bases, with 17 bases between them. This CDR3 contains 15 residues. Amplified TCR beta CDR3 regions were obtained using RNA transcripts as template. RT-PCR in the first round used HTBI primers; a second-round multiplex PCR followed. Each CDR3 protein gets one entry after TCRdb re-called the multiplex PCR reads with MiXCR. Of 580,000 or so distinct CDR3 sequences listed, less than 45% were seen once; the top ten hold roughly 4.5%. Other autoimmune diseases, uncontrolled infections, pregnancy and lactation each led to patient exclusion. Orbital computed tomography, together with clinical symptoms, serum thyroxine, TRAb and thyroid ultrasound, was used for diagnosis. Regarding this clonotype: Antigen unknown.

Sample: peripheral blood or thyroid tissue (not recorded which). The source is an adult man with Graves' hyperthyroidism. The V and J genes are TRBV7-6 and TRBJ2-5; D is perhaps TRBD1 (5 bases). The CDR3 sequence: CASSLAAGWNQPQYF. The DNA for the CDR3 is TGTGCCAGCAGCTTAGCGGCAGGGTGGAATCAGCCCCAGTACTTC.